Below are 28 T cell receptor beta chains sequenced from a single sample in a study of Tregs in tolerant kidney transplant recipients. Related graft donors supplied nonmyeloablative bone marrow transplants, and mixed chimerism was transient. Data came from immunoSEQ multiplex PCR; TCRdb stores just in-frame clones and leaves some out. This table holds 80,000 or so clones, around nine tenths found once. This sample comprised CD4+ T cells from blood (PBMCs), obtained 24 months after the transplant. The source of these receptors is a human patient who received a combined kidney and bone marrow transplant. Part of the T cells may come from the graft donor.

This clone was observed a few times. The rearrangement joins TRBV2 to TRBJ1-5, with 9 bases lining up with TRBD1. CDR1 and CDR2 (germline): SNHLY, FYNNEI. V dropped 4 bases and J dropped 9; count of bases not matched to a gene: 7. CDR3 length: 14 amino acids. Here the CDR3 DNA reads TGTGCCAGCAGTGCGGGGGACAGGGACAGGCCCCAGCATTTT. Translation: CASSAGDRDRPQHF.

This sequence joins TRBV10-3 and TRBJ2-5; 8 bases are a match to TRBD2. Trimming cost V 0 bases and J 4 bases; bases outside gene matches: 7. This CDR3 region has 16 residues. Germline values: CDR1 ENHRY, CDR2 SYGVKD. CDR3 sequence: CAISESGISGVETQYF. CDR3 nucleotides: TGTGCCATCAGTGAGTCAGGGATTAGCGGGGTAGAGACCCAGTACTTC.

J is TRBJ2-7 and V is TRBV5-1; maybe TRBD1 (5 bases). The V gene's germline CDR1 is SGHRS and CDR2 YFSETQ. V lost 2 bases and J 6 bases, leaving 18 bases between the germline ends. CDR3 length: 15 amino acids. CDR3 loop: CASSFSGPLSTEQYF. The CDR3 DNA follows: TGCGCCAGCAGCTTCTCAGGGCCCCTATCAACCGAGCAGTACTTC. The complete variable domain, with remaining parts taken from reference TRBV5-1 and TRBJ2-7, reads KAGVTQTPRYLIKTRGQQVTLSCSPISGHRSVSWYQQTPGQGLQFLFEYFSETQRNKGNFPGRFSGRQFSNSRSEMNVSTLELGDSALYLCASSFSGPLSTEQYFGPGTRLTVT.

This chain joins TRBV18 and TRBJ2-1; 8 positions agree with TRBD2. V lost 2 bases to trimming and J lost 13 bases; unmatched junction nucleotides: 19. Germline V CDR1 and CDR2: KGHSH, LQKENI. The CDR3 runs to 17 residues. CDR3 loop: CASSPDLGLAPRGEQFF. CDR3 nucleotides: TGTGCCAGCTCACCAGACTTAGGACTAGCACCTAGAGGGGAACAGTTCTTC.

This clone was seen only once. The chain joins TRBV4-1 to TRBJ2-7; no clear D. Germline CDR1 MGHRA, CDR2 YSYEKL. This CDR3 has 15 amino acids. V shed 1 base and J shed 3 bases, with 13 bases lying between them. CDR3 amino acids: CASSQGQPNYYEQYF. The CDR3 DNA reads TGCGCCAGCAGCCAAGGTCAACCTAACTACTACGAGCAGTACTTC.

The V and J genes are TRBV29-1 and TRBJ1-4, with D unclear. The CDR3 loop spans 15 amino acids. V shed 1 base and J shed 0 bases, with 9 bases lying between them. Germline loops: CDR1 SQVTM, CDR2 ANQGSEA. CDR3 protein: CSVEVLTSTNEKLFF. The CDR3 DNA sequence: TGCAGCGTTGAAGTACTAACTTCAACTAATGAAAAACTGTTTTTT.

This chain joins TRBV6-1 and TRBJ2-3; no reliable D call. The germline V gene has CDR1 MNHNS and CDR2 SASEGT. The CDR3 is 13 residues long. The V gene lost 7 bases and the J gene lost 0 bases, with 8 bases spanning the gap. CDR3 nucleotide sequence: TGTGCCAGCAAACGCACTAGCACAGATACGCAGTATTTT. Amino acids: CASKRTSTDTQYF.

This chain connects TRBV11-1 to TRBJ2-3, with 11 bases identical to TRBD2. This CDR3 region has 16 residues. CDR1 and CDR2 from the germline V gene are SGHAT and FQDESV (reference sequence). After removal of 3 bases from V and 8 bases from J, the junction contained 10 bases not matched to a gene. CDR3 loop: CASSFELAGVLGTQYF. CDR3 in DNA: TGTGCCAGCAGCTTTGAACTAGCGGGGGTTCTGGGTACGCAGTATTTT.

The chain recombines TRBV5-1 with TRBJ2-1; 9 nucleotides match TRBD2. The CDR3 has 17 amino acids. The V gene end was trimmed by 4 bases and the J gene end by 1 base; junction bases not matched to a gene: 9. From germline, CDR1 is SGHRS and CDR2 YFSETQ. The CDR3: CASSRAGGPQSYNEQFF. The CDR3 coding sequence is TGCGCCAGCAGCCGGGCGGGGGGGCCCCAATCCTACAATGAGCAGTTCTTC.

This CDR3 is CASSLATRPGGNGYTF. DNA of the CDR3: TGCGCCAGCAGCTTGGCCACACGACCAGGGGGAAATGGCTACACCTTC. The chain carries TRBV5-1 and TRBJ1-2; 7 bases align to TRBD1. Germline CDR1 and CDR2: SGHRS and YFSETQ. V lost 0 bases, J lost 6 bases, and 11 bases stayed unmatched. The CDR3 consists of 16 residues.

The chain has TRBV5-1 and TRBJ2-5; TRBD2 aligns across 13 bases. The J call may not be correct, given that the DNA end is closer to TRBJ2-7. The CDR3 sequence is 15 residues long. Germline CDR1 is SGHRS and CDR2 is YFSETQ. The CDR3: CASSPGLAGVVEQYF. CDR3 nucleotides: TGCGCCAGCAGCCCAGGACTAGCGGGAGTGGTCGAGCAGTACTTC.

The chain employs TRBV5-1 and TRBJ2-3, with 9 bases lining up with TRBD1. After removal of 2 bases from V and 4 bases from J, the junction contained 5 bases not matched to a gene. The CDR3 has 15 amino acids. Per the germline V gene, CDR1 is SGHRS and CDR2 is YFSETQ. CDR3 loop: CASSFWDREADTQYF. CDR3 nucleotide sequence: TGCGCCAGCAGCTTTTGGGACAGGGAAGCAGATACGCAGTATTTT.

The rearrangement links TRBV7-9 to TRBJ2-1; 11 bases map to TRBD2. In germline, CDR1 is SEHNR, CDR2 FQNEAQ (reference sequence). The CDR3 is 18 residues long. The ends lost 3 bases at V and 7 bases at J; junction bases unmatched: 14. This CDR3 is CASSFLLAGAPLGNEQFF. CDR3 in DNA: TGTGCCAGCAGCTTCCTACTAGCGGGAGCACCCCTTGGGAATGAGCAGTTCTTC.

J is TRBJ2-3 and V is TRBV10-3; 8 bases are shared with TRBD2. The ends lost 8 bases at V and 0 bases at J; junction bases unmatched: 7. The CDR3 extends over 15 amino acids. CDR1 is ENHRY, CDR2 SYGVKD, per germline. The CDR3 here is CAIRVAGGSTDTQYF. The CDR3 nucleotides read TGTGCCATCCGAGTGGCGGGAGGCAGCACAGATACGCAGTATTTT.

The chain carries TRBV6-5 and TRBJ2-3, with TRBD2 matching over 8 bases. The CDR3 is 15 residues long. Germline trimming cut 7 bases from V and 0 bases from J; bases unmatched to any gene: 6. Germline V lookup: CDR1 MNHEY, CDR2 SVGAGI. The CDR3 DNA is TGTGCCAGCATCCCGGGGGGGGAGAGCACAGATACGCAGTATTTT. Translated: CASIPGGESTDTQYF.

The chain is built from TRBV5-1 and TRBJ1-4; 7 bases are a match to TRBD1. Germline V gene sequence: CDR1 SGHRS, CDR2 YFSETQ. The length of the CDR3 is 14 residues. J gave up 5 bases and V 0 bases, and 1 base lay outside the gene matches. CDR3 region: CASSLGTGNEKLFF. As DNA, the CDR3 is TGCGCCAGCAGCTTGGGGACAGGCAATGAAAAACTGTTTTTT.

This clone was seen just once. The V call is TRBV25-1, the J call TRBJ2-1, with D perhaps matching TRBD1 (6 bases). The germline V gene encodes CDR1 MGHDK and CDR2 SYGVNS. V was trimmed by 1 base and J by 1 base, leaving 11 bases between them. CDR3 length: 16 residues. Here the CDR3 reads CASSESGRGSYNEQFF. Written as DNA, the CDR3 is TGTGCCAGCAGTGAATCCGGCAGGGGATCCTACAATGAGCAGTTCTTC.

This chain joins TRBV5-8 and TRBJ2-7; 8 nucleotides line up with TRBD1. The CDR3 is 16 amino acids. Germline assignment: CDR1 SGHTS and CDR2 YDEGEE. The V segment lost 3 bases and the J segment 5 bases; nucleotides outside the gene matches: 13. CDR3 bases: TGTGCCAGCAGCTCTCCCCTGACAGGGGACATTCACGAGCAGTACTTC. It is translated as CASSSPLTGDIHEQYF.

V gene TRBV18 combines with J gene TRBJ2-1; tentative D call: TRBD2 (6 bases). Germline CDR1 and CDR2: KGHSH and LQKENI. This CDR3 has 16 amino acids. Trimming pared 1 base from V and 5 bases from J, leaving 15 bases between. The CDR3 region is CASSPQYSGGDNEQFF. CDR3 in DNA: TGTGCCAGCTCACCACAGTACAGCGGAGGGGACAATGAGCAGTTCTTC.

The chain couples TRBV9 to TRBJ2-7; TRBD1 agrees at 7 bases. V lost 2 bases and J lost 5; bases outside the gene matches: 7. Per the germline V gene, CDR1 is SGDLS and CDR2 is YYNGEE. The length of the CDR3 is 14 residues. The chain's CDR3 is CASSVRDSFNEQYF. The CDR3 DNA reads as TGTGCCAGCAGCGTCCGGGACAGCTTTAACGAGCAGTACTTC.

This clone was seen once. The CDR3 here is CASSVRTAYEQYF. As DNA, the CDR3 is TGTGCCAGCAGCGTAAGGACAGCCTACGAGCAGTACTTC. The chain recombines TRBV7-9 with TRBJ2-7, with D perhaps matching TRBD1 (6 bases). Trimming cost V 5 bases and J 2 bases, with 10 bases left between them. There are 13 residues in the CDR3. Germline V gives CDR1 SEHNR, CDR2 FQNEAQ (reference sequence).

The chain is built from TRBV18 and TRBJ2-5; 13 bases are a match to TRBD2. The DNA end favors TRBJ2-7, so the J call may be wrong. Germline V gene data show CDR1 as KGHSH and CDR2 as LQKENI. This CDR3 spans 15 amino acids. CDR3 protein: CASSPGLAGAYEQYF. The CDR3 DNA is TGTGCCAGCTCACCCGGACTAGCGGGAGCCTACGAGCAGTACTTC.

To note about this clone: The same CDR3 can be traced to other DNA sequences in this sample. The genes are TRBV9 and TRBJ1-1; no reliable D call. This CDR3 region has 13 residues. Trimming removed 2 bases at V and 2 bases at J, with 7 bases between. CDR1 and CDR2 from the germline V gene are SGDLS and YYNGEE. The CDR3 nucleotides are TGTGCCAGCAGCGTCAGTCCAAACACTGAAGCTTTCTTT. Its translation: CASSVSPNTEAFF.

The chain recombines TRBV7-2 with TRBJ2-5; a weak D match, TRBD1 (5 bases). The J call may be incorrect, as the DNA end agrees better with TRBJ2-7. This CDR3 contains 15 residues. Germline-derived CDR1 and CDR2 are SGHTA and FQGNSA. CDR3 region: CASSLAGAKNYEQYF. CDR3 coding DNA: TGTGCCAGCAGCTTAGCAGGGGCTAAAAACTACGAGCAGTACTTC.

This clone is a singleton in its sample. The genes are TRBV5-1 and TRBJ1-2; tentatively, D is TRBD1 (5 bases). The V end lost 5 bases, the J end lost 0 bases, and 11 bases lay between the germline ends. CDR1 and CDR2 (germline): SGHRS, YFSETQ. The CDR3 sequence is 14 residues long. The CDR3 region has the DNA TGCGCCAGCAGTATGGACACATCTAACTATGGCTACACCTTC. Translating gives CASSMDTSNYGYTF.

J is TRBJ2-1 and V is TRBV7-2, with a tentative D call TRBD2 (6 bases). Trimming stripped 10 bases from V and 6 bases from J, with 16 bases between. This CDR3 comprises 13 residues. Germline V gene sequence: CDR1 SGHTA, CDR2 FQGNSA. The CDR3 reads CATRPPSVNEQFF. CDR3 bases: TGTGCCACCAGACCCCCTAGCGTCAATGAGCAGTTCTTC.

The chain couples TRBV19 to TRBJ2-7; the D gene is possibly TRBD2 (5 bases). Deletions cut 1 base from V and 1 base from J, with 17 bases between. CDR3 length: 17 amino acids. Germline CDR1 and CDR2: LNHDA and SQIVND (reference sequence). The CDR3 sequence is CASSIGFFSGGSYEQYF. The CDR3 nucleotides are TGTGCCAGTAGTATAGGGTTCTTCAGCGGTGGATCCTACGAGCAGTACTTC. The whole variable domain, filled in from reference TRBV19 and TRBJ2-7, reads DGGITQSPKYLFRKEGQNVTLSCEQNLNHDAMYWYRQDPGQGLRLIYYSQIVNDFQKGDIAEGYSVSREKKESFPLTVTSAQKNPTAFYLCASSIGFFSGGSYEQYFGPGTRLTVT.

As DNA, the CDR3 is TGTGCCAGCAGCTTACGAAGAGGGTACGAGCAGTACTTC. It encodes CASSLRRGYEQYF. The rearrangement uses TRBV7-2 and TRBJ2-7; D is possibly TRBD2 (5 bases). Germline assignment: CDR1 SGHTA and CDR2 FQGNSA. CDR3 length: 13 residues. The ends were cut back, 2 bases at V and 4 bases at J, with 9 bases in the middle.